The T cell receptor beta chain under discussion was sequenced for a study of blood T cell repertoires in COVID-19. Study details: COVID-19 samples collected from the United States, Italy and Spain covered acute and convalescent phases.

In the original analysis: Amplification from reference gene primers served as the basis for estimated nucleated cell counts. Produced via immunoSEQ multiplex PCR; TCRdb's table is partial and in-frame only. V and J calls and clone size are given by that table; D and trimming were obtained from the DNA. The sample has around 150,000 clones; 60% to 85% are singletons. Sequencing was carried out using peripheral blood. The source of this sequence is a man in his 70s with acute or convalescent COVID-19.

DNA of the CDR3: TGTGCCAGCAGCGATAAGGCCGGGACTGCTGTCTCTGGGGCCAACGTCCTGACTTTC. Its protein is CASSDKAGTAVSGANVLTF. The chain recombines TRBV7-9 with TRBJ2-6, with D possibly matching TRBD2 (6 bases). The germline gives CDR1 SEHNR, CDR2 FQNEAQ (reference sequence). Trimming pared 5 bases from V and 0 bases from J, leaving 20 bases between. The CDR3 loop spans 19 amino acids.